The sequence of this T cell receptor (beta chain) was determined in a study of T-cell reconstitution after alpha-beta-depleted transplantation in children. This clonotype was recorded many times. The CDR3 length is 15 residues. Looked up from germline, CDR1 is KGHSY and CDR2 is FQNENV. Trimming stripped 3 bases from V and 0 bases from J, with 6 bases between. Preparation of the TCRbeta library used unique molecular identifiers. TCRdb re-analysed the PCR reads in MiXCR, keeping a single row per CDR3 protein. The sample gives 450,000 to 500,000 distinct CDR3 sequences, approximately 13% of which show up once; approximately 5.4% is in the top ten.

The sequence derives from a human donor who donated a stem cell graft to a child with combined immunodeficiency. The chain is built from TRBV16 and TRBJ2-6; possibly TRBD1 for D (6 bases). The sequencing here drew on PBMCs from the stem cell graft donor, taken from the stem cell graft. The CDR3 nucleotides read TGTGCCAGCAGCCAGGACAGCTCTGGGGCCAACGTCCTGACTTTC. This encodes CASSQDSSGANVLTF. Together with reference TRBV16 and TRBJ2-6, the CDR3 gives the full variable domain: GEEVAQTPKHLVRGEGQKAKLYCAPIKGHSYVFWYQQVLKNEFKFLISFQNENVFDETGMPKERFSAKCLPNSPCSLEIQATKLEDSAVYFCASSQDSSGANVLTFGAGSRLTVL.